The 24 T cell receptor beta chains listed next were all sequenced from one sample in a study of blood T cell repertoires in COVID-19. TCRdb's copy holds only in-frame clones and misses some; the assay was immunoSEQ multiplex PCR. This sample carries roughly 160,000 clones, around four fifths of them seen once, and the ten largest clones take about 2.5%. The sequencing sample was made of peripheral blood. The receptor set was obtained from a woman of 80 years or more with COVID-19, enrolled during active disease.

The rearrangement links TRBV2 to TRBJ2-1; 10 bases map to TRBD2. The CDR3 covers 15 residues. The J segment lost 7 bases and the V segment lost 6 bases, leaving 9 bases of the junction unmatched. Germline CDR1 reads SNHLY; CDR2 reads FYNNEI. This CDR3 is CASRVSGGASNEQFF. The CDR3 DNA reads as TGTGCCAGCAGAGTAAGCGGGGGGGCTTCAAATGAGCAGTTCTTC.

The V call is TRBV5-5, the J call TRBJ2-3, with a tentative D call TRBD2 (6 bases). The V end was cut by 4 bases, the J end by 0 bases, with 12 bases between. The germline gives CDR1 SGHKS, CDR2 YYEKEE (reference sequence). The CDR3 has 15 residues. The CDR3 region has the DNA TGTGCCAGCAGCCTGGATGGGGGGAGCACAGATACGCAGTATTTT. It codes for CASSLDGGSTDTQYF.

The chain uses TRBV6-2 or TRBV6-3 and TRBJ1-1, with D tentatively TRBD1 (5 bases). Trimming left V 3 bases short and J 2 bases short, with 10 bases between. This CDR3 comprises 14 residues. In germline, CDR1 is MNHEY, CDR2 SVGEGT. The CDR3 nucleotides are TGTGCCAGCAGTTATCAGGGTAGTAACACTGAAGCTTTCTTT. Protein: CASSYQGSNTEAFF.

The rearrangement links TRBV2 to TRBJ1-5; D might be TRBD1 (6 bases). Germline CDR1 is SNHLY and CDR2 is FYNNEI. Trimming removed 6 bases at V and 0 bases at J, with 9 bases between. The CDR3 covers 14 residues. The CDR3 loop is CASRAGVSNQPQHF. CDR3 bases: TGTGCCAGCAGGGCAGGGGTTAGCAATCAGCCCCAGCATTTT.

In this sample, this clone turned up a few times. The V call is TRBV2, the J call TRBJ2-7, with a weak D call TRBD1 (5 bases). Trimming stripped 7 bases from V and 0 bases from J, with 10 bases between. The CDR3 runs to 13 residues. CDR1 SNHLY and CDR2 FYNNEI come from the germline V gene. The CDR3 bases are TGTGCCAGCACCCCAGACAGCTCCTACGAGCAGTACTTC. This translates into CASTPDSSYEQYF.

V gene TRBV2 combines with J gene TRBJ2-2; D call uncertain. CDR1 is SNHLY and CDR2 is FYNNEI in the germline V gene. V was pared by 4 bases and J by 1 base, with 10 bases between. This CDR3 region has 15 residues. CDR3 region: CASSVVTRNTGELFF. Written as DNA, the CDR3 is TGTGCCAGCAGTGTTGTGACAAGGAACACCGGGGAGCTGTTTTTT.

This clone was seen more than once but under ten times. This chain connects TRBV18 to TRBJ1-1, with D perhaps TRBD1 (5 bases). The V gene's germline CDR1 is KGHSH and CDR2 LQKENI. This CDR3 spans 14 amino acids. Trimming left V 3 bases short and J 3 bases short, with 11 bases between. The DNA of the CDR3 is TGTGCCAGCTCACCGTCAGGGTGGGACACTGAAGCTTTCTTT. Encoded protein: CASSPSGWDTEAFF.

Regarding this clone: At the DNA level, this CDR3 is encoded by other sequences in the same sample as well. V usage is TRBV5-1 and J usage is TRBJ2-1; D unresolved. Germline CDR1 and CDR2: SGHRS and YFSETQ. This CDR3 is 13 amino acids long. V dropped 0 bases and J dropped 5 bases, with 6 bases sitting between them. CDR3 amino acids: CASSLGLDNEQFF. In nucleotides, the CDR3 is TGCGCCAGCAGCTTGGGACTCGACAATGAGCAGTTCTTC.

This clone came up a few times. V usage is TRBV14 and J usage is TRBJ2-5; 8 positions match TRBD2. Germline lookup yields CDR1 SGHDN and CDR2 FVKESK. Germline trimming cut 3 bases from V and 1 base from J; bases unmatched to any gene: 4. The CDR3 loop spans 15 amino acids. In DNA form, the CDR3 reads TGTGCCAGCAGCCAGTTCGCGGGGGGCCAAGAGACCCAGTACTTC. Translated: CASSQFAGGQETQYF.

The CDR3 nucleotides are TGTGCCAGCAGTAAGGGACAGGGGGGTCAGCCCCAGCATTTT. It yields the protein CASSKGQGGQPQHF. The chain is built from TRBV6-4 and TRBJ1-5; 11 nucleotides match TRBD1. CDR1 and CDR2 (germline): MRHNA, SNTAGT. The CDR3 has 14 residues. V shed 5 bases and J 6 bases; nucleotides not matched to a gene: 3.

CDR3 protein: CASSSSLLAGNYNEQFF. CDR3 DNA: TGTGCCAGCAGCTCGTCCCTGCTAGCGGGGAACTACAATGAGCAGTTCTTC. The rearrangement joins TRBV11-2 to TRBJ2-1; the match to TRBD2 covers 9 bases. Germline V gives CDR1 SGHAT, CDR2 FQNNGV. This CDR3 comprises 17 residues. J lost 3 bases, V lost 4 bases, and 10 bases had no gene match. The whole variable domain, filled in from reference TRBV11-2 and TRBJ2-1, reads EAGVAQSPRYKIIEKRQSVAFWCNPISGHATLYWYQQILGQGPKLLIQFQNNGVVDDSQLPKDRFSAERLKGVDSTLKIQPAKLEDSAVYLCASSSSLLAGNYNEQFFGPGTRLTVL.

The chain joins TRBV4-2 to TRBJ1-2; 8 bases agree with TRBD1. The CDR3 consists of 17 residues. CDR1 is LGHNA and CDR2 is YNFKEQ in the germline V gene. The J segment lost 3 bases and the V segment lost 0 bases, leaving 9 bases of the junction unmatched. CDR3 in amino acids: CASSQEGRGLGYYGYTF. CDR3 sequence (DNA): TGTGCCAGCAGCCAAGAAGGCAGGGGGCTAGGCTACTATGGCTACACCTTC.

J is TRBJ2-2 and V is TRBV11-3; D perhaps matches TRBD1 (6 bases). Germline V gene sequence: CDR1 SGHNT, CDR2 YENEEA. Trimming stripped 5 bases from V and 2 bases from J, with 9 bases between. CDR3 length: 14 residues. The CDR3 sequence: CASSTDSNTGELFF. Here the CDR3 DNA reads TGTGCCAGCAGCACGGACAGTAACACCGGGGAGCTGTTTTTT. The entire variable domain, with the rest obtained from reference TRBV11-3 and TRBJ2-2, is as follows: EAGVVQSPRYKIIEKKQPVAFWCNPISGHNTLYWYLQNLGQGPELLIRYENEEAVDDSQLPKDRFSAERLKGVDSTLKIQPAELGDSAVYLCASSTDSNTGELFFGEGSRLTVL.

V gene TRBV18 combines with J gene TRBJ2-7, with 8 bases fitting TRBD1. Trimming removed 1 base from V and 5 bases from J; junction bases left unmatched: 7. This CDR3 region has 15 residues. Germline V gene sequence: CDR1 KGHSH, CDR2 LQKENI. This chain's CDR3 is CASSPRTGLSNEQYF. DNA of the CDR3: TGTGCCAGCTCACCACGGACAGGGCTTTCAAACGAGCAGTACTTC. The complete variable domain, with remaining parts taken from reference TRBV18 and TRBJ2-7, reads NAGVMQNPRHLVRRRGQEARLRCSPMKGHSHVYWYRQLPEEGLKFMVYLQKENIIDESGMPKERFSAEFPKEGPSILRIQQVVRGDSAAYFCASSPRTGLSNEQYFGPGTRLTVT.

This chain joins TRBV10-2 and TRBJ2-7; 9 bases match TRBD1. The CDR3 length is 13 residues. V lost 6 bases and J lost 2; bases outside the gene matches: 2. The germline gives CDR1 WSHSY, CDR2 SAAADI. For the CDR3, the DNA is TGCGCCAGCAGACAGGGGGCTGCCTACGAGCAGTACTTC. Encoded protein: CASRQGAAYEQYF.

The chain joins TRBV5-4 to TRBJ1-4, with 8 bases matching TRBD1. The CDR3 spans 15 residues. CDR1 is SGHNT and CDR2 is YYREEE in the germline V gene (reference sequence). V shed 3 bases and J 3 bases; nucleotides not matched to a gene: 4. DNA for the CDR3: TGTGCCAGCAGCTCGCAACAGGGGGCTAATGAAAAACTGTTTTTT. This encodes CASSSQQGANEKLFF.

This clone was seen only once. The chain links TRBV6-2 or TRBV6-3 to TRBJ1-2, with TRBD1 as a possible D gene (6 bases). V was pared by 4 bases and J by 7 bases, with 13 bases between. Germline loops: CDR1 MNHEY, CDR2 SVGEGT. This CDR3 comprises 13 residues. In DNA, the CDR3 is TGTGCCAGCAGTTCTACGGACAGCTCTGGCTACACCTTC. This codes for CASSSTDSSGYTF.

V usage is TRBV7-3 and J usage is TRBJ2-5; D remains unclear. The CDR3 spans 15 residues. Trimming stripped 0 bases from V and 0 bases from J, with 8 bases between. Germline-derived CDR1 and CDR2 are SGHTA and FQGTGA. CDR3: CASSLTGSHQETQYF. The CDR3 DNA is TGTGCCAGCAGCTTAACGGGCAGTCACCAAGAGACCCAGTACTTC. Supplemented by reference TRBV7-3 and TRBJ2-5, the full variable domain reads GAGVSQTPSNKVTEKGKYVELRCDPISGHTALYWYRQSLGQGPEFLIYFQGTGAADDSGLPNDRFFAVRPEGSVSTLKIQRTERGDSAVYLCASSLTGSHQETQYFGPGTRLLVL.

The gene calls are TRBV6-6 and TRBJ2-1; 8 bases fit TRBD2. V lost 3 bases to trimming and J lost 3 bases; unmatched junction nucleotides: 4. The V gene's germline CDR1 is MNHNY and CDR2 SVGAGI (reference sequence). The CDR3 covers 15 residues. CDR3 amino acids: CASSYGSGGYNEQFF. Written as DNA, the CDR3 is TGTGCCAGCAGTTATGGGAGCGGGGGCTACAATGAGCAGTTCTTC.

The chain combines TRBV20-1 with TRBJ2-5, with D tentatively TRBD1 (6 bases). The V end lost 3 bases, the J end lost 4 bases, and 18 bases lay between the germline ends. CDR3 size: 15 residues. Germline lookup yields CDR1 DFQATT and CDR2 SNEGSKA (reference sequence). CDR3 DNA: TGCAGTGCTAGTCCAACGACGACAGGAGCAGAGACCCAGTACTTC. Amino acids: CSASPTTTGAETQYF.

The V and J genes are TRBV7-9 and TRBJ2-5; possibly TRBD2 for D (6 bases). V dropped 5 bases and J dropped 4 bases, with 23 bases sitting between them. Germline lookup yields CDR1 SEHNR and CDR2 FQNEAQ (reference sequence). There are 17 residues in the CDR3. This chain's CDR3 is CASSPTPLLAVTETQYF. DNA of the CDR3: TGTGCCAGCAGCCCCACACCTTTACTAGCCGTCACAGAGACCCAGTACTTC.

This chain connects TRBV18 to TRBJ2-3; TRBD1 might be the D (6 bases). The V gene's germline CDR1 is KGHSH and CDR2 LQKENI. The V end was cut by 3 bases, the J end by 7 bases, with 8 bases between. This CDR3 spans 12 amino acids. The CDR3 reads CASSPGGNTQYF. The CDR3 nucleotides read TGTGCCAGCTCACCTGGGGGCAATACGCAGTATTTT.

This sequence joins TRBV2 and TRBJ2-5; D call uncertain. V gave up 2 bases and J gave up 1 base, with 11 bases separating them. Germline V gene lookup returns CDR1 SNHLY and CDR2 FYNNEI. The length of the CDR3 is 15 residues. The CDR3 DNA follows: TGTGCCAGCAGTGAACAGTCCCTCGTCCAAGAGACCCAGTACTTC. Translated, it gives CASSEQSLVQETQYF.

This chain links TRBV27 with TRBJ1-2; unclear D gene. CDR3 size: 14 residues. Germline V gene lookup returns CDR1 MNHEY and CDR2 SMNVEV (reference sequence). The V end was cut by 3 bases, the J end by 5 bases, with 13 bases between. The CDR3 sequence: CASSFTARSYGYTF. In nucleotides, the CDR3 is TGTGCCAGCAGTTTCACCGCAAGGAGTTATGGCTACACCTTC.